The TCR beta chain under discussion was sequenced for a study of T cell responses to AZD1222 COVID-19 vaccine (dated by TCRdb to the early 2020s). With respect to the entire study: A total of 233 trial participants underwent TCR sequencing, of whom 200 to 220 had received two doses of AZD1222 and about 25 had received two doses of the MenACWY control vaccine. Trial participants were enrolled by age into 18-55, 56-69 and 70-plus year subgroups, with roughly 160, 29 and 62 TCR-sequenced participants respectively.

The CDR3 has 19 amino acids, counting the end cysteine and phenylalanine. CDR3 DNA is the only sequence kept; it has 57 bases, read in frame from the first base. Via the germline V gene (reference sequence), CDR1 is MNHEY and CDR2 SMNVEV. V is pared back by 6 bases and J by 10 bases, with 33 bases lying between the germline termini. The full study reports these points: The 56-69-year group was small, and its depth increase did not reach significance, likely because of low power. Participants were mostly white British, with more females than males. The authors suggested clonal diversity may have been underestimated. After two AZD1222 doses, spike-specific TCR breadth and depth were significantly higher than at day 0 and than in MenACWY recipients. Reportedly, close to half of the unique spike-specific TCRs recognized epitopes lying outside the regions that are mutated in the B.1.351 and B.1.1.7 variants. Because no samples from the day 14 peak response were available, repertoires could be characterized only after the peak T cell response. Conclusions about previously exposed vaccinees are limited, since just five or six AZD1222 recipients were seropositive for SARS-CoV-2 at baseline. CD4 TCRs associated with the vaccine covered the entire spike protein, and the dominant responses were in regions 160-218 and 743-854.

The CDR3 regions of human TCRbeta chains were subjected to immunosequencing. On the study's bioinformatics: Repertoire TCRs were checked for matches against a reference library of SARS-CoV-2-specific TCRs that had been generated using the MIRA antigen-specificity platform. Breadth meant the fraction of unique TCRs that were SARS-CoV-2-associated, whereas depth meant the fraction of total T cells that were SARS-CoV-2-associated. Using the MIRA data, every spike-specific TCR was mapped to the spike region that the TCR reacted to and assigned to either a CD4 or a CD8 class. Log10-transformed breadth and depth values were compared by one-way ANOVA with Sidak's multiple comparisons tests. What TCRdb holds here is the immuneACCESS table cut down to in-frame rearrangements. Part of the clones is not present; checked against another copy, under half of the missing clones reflect an unresolved V gene, and the others are unexplained. From that table come the V and J calls and clone size; the DNA was used to work out D and trimming. In this sample the table shows fewer than 120,000 clones, roughly 90% of which occur a single time. Approximately 15% of the sample lies in the top ten.

Interpreted using the paper, the time point label stands for: about 28 days (+/-7) after the second vaccine dose. Because spike-specific TCR depth and breadth did not differ between the two schedules, AZD1222 recipients who got a second dose at roughly 4 weeks were pooled with those who got a second dose at roughly 12 weeks. The vaccinee samples were drawn from two UK trials, COV001 and COV002, one of which was a single-blind randomized controlled phase 2/3 trial testing AZD1222 (ChAdOx1 nCoV-19) in healthy adults. For TCRbeta chain sequencing, PBMC samples were collected from trial participants at day 0 and at day 28 after the second dose. On this clone itself: Its antigen is currently not known. No clone much larger than this one lies a single base away; base qualities are absent.

Sequenced here: peripheral blood, sampled 28 days after the second AZD1222 dose. The sequence derives from an adult who received the AZD1222 COVID-19 vaccine. The chain was built from TRBV27 and TRBJ1-4; the D gene is unclear. The encoded CDR3 is CASRLSGPDLVDGRGKLFF. The DNA sequence is given as TGTGCCAGCAGACTAAGCGGGCCCGACTTAGTAGATGGTCGAGGAAAACTGTTTTTT.